What follows is one T cell receptor (beta chain) and its context. The data belong to a study of blood T cell repertoires in COVID-19. Turning to the study itself: COVID-19 samples collected from the United States, Italy and Spain covered acute and convalescent phases. The cDNA or gDNA used as material had been derived from T cells, B-cell-depleted T cells, or PBMCs.

The CDR3 covers 16 residues. The junction had 11 bases not matched to a gene; V was cut back by 3 bases and J by 7 bases. The V gene's germline CDR1 is KGHDR and CDR2 SFDVKD. The data were produced by immunoSEQ multiplex PCR, yet TCRdb's version contains in-frame clones alone and is incomplete. The data hold fewer than 130,000 clones, with more than 75% observed a single time. The chain is built from TRBV24-1 and TRBJ1-5; 7 bases line up with TRBD1. The clonotype originates from a human donor in a cohort sampled during active COVID-19. The sample comprised peripheral blood. CDR3 sequence (DNA): TGTGCCACCAGTGATACGACAGGGCCCCAAGGACAGCCCCAGCATTTT. Protein: CATSDTTGPQGQPQHF.